The 13 T cell receptor beta chains given below trace back to one sample, sequenced in a study of glioma-infiltrating T cells (dated by TCRdb to 2015 to 2016). Sequencer: Illumina MiSeq. TCR alpha and beta CDR3 regions were amplified with the iRepertoire nested amplicon-rescue multiplex PCR (arm-PCR) platform from RNA. Through fastp at Q25 and MiXCR, TCRdb rebuilt clones from the public reads, retaining in-frame beta chains. Records with the same CDR3 protein are collapsed into one entry carrying the most frequent genes and DNA. The sample records 150,000 to 200,000 distinct CDR3 sequences, more than 25% of which are singletons. Clones ranked in the top ten supply around 20% of the sample. The sequencing input was glioma tissue, nonneoplastic brain tissue, or PBMCs (not recorded which). Every receptor here comes from a human donor with low-grade glioma or glioblastoma, undergoing nonglioma brain surgery, or in good health (not recorded which).

With respect to this clonotype: One base away lies a much larger clone, so this may be a sequencing read error. J is TRBJ2-7 and V is TRBV7-2; D gene unclear. With 2 bases removed from V and 2 bases from J, the gap between germline ends came to 10 bases. The CDR3 has 14 residues. Germline V lookup: CDR1 SGHTA, CDR2 FQGNSA. The CDR3 here is CASSLPWSTYEQYF. For the CDR3, the DNA is TGTGCCAGCAGCTTACCCTGGTCTACCTACGAGCAGTACTTC.

Many counts were recorded for this clonotype. This chain uses TRBV4-3 with TRBJ2-1, with D hard to call. Germline V gene lookup returns CDR1 LGHNA and CDR2 YSLEER. The CDR3 length is 11 residues. The ends were cut back, 3 bases at V and 9 bases at J, with 6 bases in the middle. CDR3 amino acids: CASSQPTEQFF. The CDR3, as DNA: TGCGCCAGCAGCCAGCCAACTGAGCAGTTCTTC.

In this sample, this clonotype turned up many times. This sequence joins TRBV29-1 and TRBJ1-1, with a weak D call TRBD1 (6 bases). The CDR3 loop spans 12 amino acids. The V gene's germline CDR1 is SQVTM and CDR2 ANQGSEA. V shed 7 bases and J shed 1 base, with 10 bases lying between them. CDR3 in amino acids: CSAQGPNTEAFF. The CDR3 DNA reads as TGCAGCGCACAGGGCCCGAACACTGAAGCTTTCTTT.

Note on this clonotype: This may be a read error, as it is one base from a much larger clone. V usage is TRBV3-1 and J usage is TRBJ1-5; D is uncertain. The CDR3 covers 17 residues. Trimming took 0 bases from V and 6 from J, leaving 18 bases between them. Looked up from germline, CDR1 is LGHDT and CDR2 is YNNKEL (reference sequence). The CDR3 is CASSQDLRAPRGQPQHF. The CDR3 nucleotides are TGTGCCAGCAGCCAAGATTTGAGGGCCCCCCGAGGTCAGCCCCAGCATTTT.

The genes are TRBV25-1 and TRBJ1-5; 12 bases match TRBD1. Unmatched junction bases numbered 13, after V lost 3 bases and J lost 4 bases. The germline gives CDR1 MGHDK, CDR2 SYGVNS. This CDR3 region has 19 residues. The CDR3 region is CASSESGTGGAKANQPQHF. The CDR3 DNA follows: TGTGCCAGCAGTGAGTCCGGGACAGGGGGCGCGAAAGCTAATCAGCCCCAGCATTTT.

This clonotype was counted ten times or more. This rearrangement joins TRBV16 to TRBJ2-7, with a tentative D call TRBD2 (5 bases). The V and J ends lost 2 bases and 9 bases respectively, with 14 bases between them. The CDR3 has 13 amino acids. Germline values: CDR1 KGHSY, CDR2 FQNENV. The DNA for the CDR3 is TGTGCCAGCAGCCAACCTTCCGGGGTTGGGCAGTACTTC. It yields the protein CASSQPSGVGQYF.

Notes on this clonotype: Compared with germline, one end of the junction differs, possibly owing to a read error. The chain links TRBV6-2 or TRBV6-3 to TRBJ2-1; TRBD1 matches 7 bases. This CDR3 is built from 16 residues. The germline gives CDR1 MNHEY, CDR2 SVGEGT. The CDR3 DNA follows: TGTGCCAGCAGCCCGCGGACAGGCCCCCTTCTGGATGAGCAGCTCTTC. Amino acids: CASSPRTGPLLDEQLF.

In nucleotides, the CDR3 is TGTGCCAGCAGCGTAGACGGGGAATATAATTCACCCCTCCACTTT. It encodes CASSVDGEYNSPLHF. This chain uses TRBV9 with TRBJ1-6; D gene unclear. V dropped 0 bases and J dropped 4 bases, with 8 bases sitting between them. The CDR3 has 15 residues. Per the germline V gene, CDR1 is SGDLS and CDR2 is YYNGEE.

Of note for this clonotype: One base away lies a much larger clone, so this may be a sequencing read error. This rearrangement joins TRBV4-1 to TRBJ1-2, with 7 bases that match TRBD1. Losses at the gene ends were 4 bases for V and 3 bases for J; bases not matched to a gene: 5. CDR3 size: 14 residues. Looked up from germline, CDR1 is MGHRA and CDR2 is YSYEKL. In nucleotides, the CDR3 is TGCGCCAGCAGCCTCAAAGGGGGCGACTATGGCTACACCTTC. It yields the protein CASSLKGGDYGYTF.

This clonotype was found many times. V is TRBV12-3 or TRBV12-4 and J is TRBJ2-3, with 8 nucleotides matching TRBD1. Trimming took 7 bases from V and 2 from J; bases not matched to a gene: 8. This CDR3 region has 15 residues. CDR3 nucleotides: TGTGCCAGCACCCGCCGACAGGGGCACACAGATACGCAGTATTTT. It specifies CASTRRQGHTDTQYF.

For this clonotype: The germline gene is not matched at one end of the junction; a read error may be the cause. In DNA, the CDR3 is TGTGCCAGCCAAGAGGGCGCGTCTTCTAACTATGGCAACACCTTC. It is translated as CASQEGASSNYGNTF. The chain joins TRBV6-1 to TRBJ1-2, with D unresolved. Germline V gene lookup returns CDR1 MNHNS and CDR2 SASEGT. The CDR3 is 15 residues long.

The rearrangement links TRBV19 to TRBJ2-1; 10 nucleotides match TRBD2. The CDR3 runs to 15 residues. Germline values: CDR1 LNHDA, CDR2 SQIVND (reference sequence). Trimming removed 9 bases from V and 9 bases from J; junction bases left unmatched: 14. DNA for the CDR3: TGTGCCAGCGAAAGCGGGAGGGCCGGTGCTGGTGAGCAGTTCTTC. Translated, it gives CASESGRAGAGEQFF. The complete variable domain, with remaining parts taken from reference TRBV19 and TRBJ2-1, reads DGGITQSPKYLFRKEGQNVTLSCEQNLNHDAMYWYRQDPGQGLRLIYYSQIVNDFQKGDIAEGYSVSREKKESFPLTVTSAQKNPTAFYLCASESGRAGAGEQFFGPGTRLTVL.

A few counts support this clonotype. Without the conserved terminal phenylalanine or tryptophan, this CDR3 likely stems from a read error. The genes are TRBV28 and TRBJ2-3; the match to TRBD2 covers 8 bases. Germline trimming cut 6 bases from V and 5 bases from J; bases unmatched to any gene: 7. The V gene's germline CDR1 is MDHEN and CDR2 SYDVKM. This CDR3 contains 14 residues. The CDR3 sequence is CASRSGLAGDTQYL. CDR3 coding DNA: TGTGCCAGCAGATCCGGGCTAGCGGGAGATACGCAGTATCTT.